This T cell receptor (beta chain) was sequenced during a study of shared clonotypes between healthy human individuals. The junction had 3 bases not matched to a gene; V was cut back by 2 bases and J by 2 bases. CDR1 and CDR2 (germline): SGHDT, YYEEEE. This CDR3 contains 15 residues. CD8 cells classed as naive were CD45RO-negative and positively selected for CCR7, excluding terminally differentiated effector memory CD45RA+ cells. Findings and caveats of the study: Naive subsets usually exceeded memory subsets in estimated richness.

The repertoire was sequenced with immunoSEQ multiplex PCR; TCRdb's copy has only in-frame clones and lacks some. The table includes roughly 2 million clones, about 95% detected once. On this clone itself: Antigen unknown.

This TCR was recovered from a man aged 18 to 29 in good health. Sequences were obtained from naive CD8+ T cells sorted from blood. The chain employs TRBV5-6 and TRBJ1-3, with TRBD1 matching 8 bases. This CDR3 is CASSFGTGPGNTIYF. Here the CDR3 DNA reads TGTGCCAGCAGCTTTGGGACAGGACCTGGAAACACCATATATTTT.